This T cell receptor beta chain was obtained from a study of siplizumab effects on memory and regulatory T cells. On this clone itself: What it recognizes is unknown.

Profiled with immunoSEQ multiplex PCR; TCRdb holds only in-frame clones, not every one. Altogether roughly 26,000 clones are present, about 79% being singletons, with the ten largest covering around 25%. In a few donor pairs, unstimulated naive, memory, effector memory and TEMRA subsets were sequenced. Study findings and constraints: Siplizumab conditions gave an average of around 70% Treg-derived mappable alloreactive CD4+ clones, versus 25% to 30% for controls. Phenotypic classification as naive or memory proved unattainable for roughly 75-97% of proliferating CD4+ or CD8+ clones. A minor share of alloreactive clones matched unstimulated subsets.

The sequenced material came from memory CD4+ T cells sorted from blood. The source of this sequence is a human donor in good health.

Here the CDR3 reads CSATAEGVSGNQPQHF. CDR3 DNA sequence: TGCAGCGCCACGGCGGAGGGGGTTTCGGGCAATCAGCCCCAGCATTTT. This chain connects TRBV29-1 to TRBJ1-5; possible D gene TRBD1, 6 bases. In germline, CDR1 is SQVTM, CDR2 ANQGSEA. The V end was cut by 7 bases, the J end by 2 bases, with 21 bases between. The CDR3 runs to 16 residues.